One T cell receptor (beta chain) is described in this entry. As yet, its antigen is unknown. This CDR3 has 14 residues. CDR1 DFQATT and CDR2 SNEGSKA come from the germline V gene (reference sequence). J was trimmed by 2 bases and V by 4 bases; bases with no gene match: 5. The data were obtained in a study of blood T cells in healthy people across ages. Study results and limitations: The authors considered diversity estimates from one million T cells to be underestimates. Naive CD4+ cells and diversity were both higher in long-lived donors than in aged donors.

In terms of origin and age, donors were healthy Caucasian individuals from Russia aged roughly 6 to 95. Then a second PCR, running about 6 to 12 cycles, was carried out with a sample-barcoded 5' primer and a J-beta primer mix. Tagging of each cDNA molecule was performed by a template-switch adaptor with 12 random nucleotides. TCRdb fed the 5' RACE reads into MiXCR, producing one record per CDR3 protein. The sample has around 280,000 distinct CDR3 sequences, around 29% seen once; the top ten hold approximately 29%. V usage is TRBV20-1 and J usage is TRBJ2-3; 8 nucleotides line up with TRBD1. This receptor was identified in a woman aged 70-85 years in good health. Sequences were obtained from blood. The CDR3 nucleotides read TGCAGTGCTACCCGGACAGGGTCCACAGATACGCAGTATTTT. Amino acids: CSATRTGSTDTQYF.